The 5 T cell receptor beta chains below all came from one sample that was sequenced in a study of T cells in Graves' hyperthyroidism and ophthalmopathy. The CDR3 regions of TCR beta were amplified from RNA transcripts. Carried out on the TCR CDR3, a first-round RT-PCR used the HTBI primer set. TCRdb reprocessed the multiplex PCR reads via MiXCR and lists one record per CDR3 protein. The data show some 250,000 distinct CDR3 sequences, roughly 15% seen once. Input material: blood. The receptors originated from a woman aged 50 to 60 with Graves' hyperthyroidism that later progressed to Graves' ophthalmopathy.

The chain has TRBV6-1 and TRBJ1-5; D not resolved. The CDR3 loop spans 16 amino acids. V lost 8 bases to trimming and J lost 13 bases, with 30 bases between them. In germline, CDR1 is MNHNS, CDR2 SASEGT. CDR3 amino acids: CASQSMFASAWSGQHF. CDR3 sequence (DNA): TGTGCCAGCCAATCCATGTTCGCGTCAGCCTGGTCGGGTCAGCATTTT.

This clonotype was observed many times. This chain connects TRBV27 to TRBJ1-1; no clear D. The CDR3 is made up of 13 amino acids. CDR1 and CDR2 (germline): MNHEY, SMNVEV (reference sequence). V was pared by 0 bases and J by 11 bases, with 13 bases between. DNA of the CDR3: TGTGCCAGCAGTTTATCGGGCAGGCTCGGGGCTTTCTTT. Translation: CASSLSGRLGAFF.

Ten or more counts support this clonotype. The chain recombines TRBV18 with TRBJ1-1; D gene ambiguous. Germline assignment: CDR1 KGHSH and CDR2 LQKENI. V dropped 6 bases and J dropped 4 bases, with 15 bases sitting between them. CDR3 length: 14 amino acids. CDR3 sequence reads: CASSPVGKATEAFF. The DNA of the CDR3 is TGTGCCAGCTCCCCCGTGGGGAAGGCCACTGAAGCTTTCTTT.

This clonotype appeared many times. This chain connects TRBV5-8 to TRBJ2-1; 11 bases fit TRBD2. CDR1 is SGHTS and CDR2 is YDEGEE in the germline V gene. V was clipped by 5 bases and J by 9 bases; unmatched bases: 7. This CDR3 contains 14 residues. The CDR3 protein is CASRRLAGNAEQFF. The DNA of the CDR3 is TGTGCCAGCAGGAGACTAGCGGGAAACGCTGAGCAGTTCTTC.

This chain uses TRBV5-1 with TRBJ2-3; 7 bases map to TRBD2. The CDR3 extends over 15 amino acids. Trimming took 0 bases from V and 5 from J; bases not matched to a gene: 6. The germline CDR1 and CDR2 sequences are SGHRS and YFSETQ. The CDR3 reads CASSLAAGAQDTQYF. The CDR3 DNA reads TGCGCCAGCAGCTTGGCGGCGGGAGCCCAAGATACGCAGTATTTT.